This T cell receptor beta chain was sequenced during a study of T cells after yellow fever vaccination. Across the whole study: Those fractions that held only low numbers of cells were prepared using the SMART-Seq v4 Ultra Low Input RNA kit.

Study observations and caveats: Reappearance after the booster was seen for most primary-vaccination clones, at approximately 97% CD4 and around 88% CD8.

It was through 5'RACE template switching that TCR cDNA was made, with a universal primer site and UMIs added. TCRdb reanalysed the 5' RACE reads using MiXCR and keeps one entry per CDR3 protein. This sample has 130,000 or so distinct CDR3 sequences, with roughly 15% found just once. The CDR3 is 14 residues long. V lost 0 bases, J lost 7 bases, and 12 bases lay in between. The V gene's germline CDR1 is LGHNA and CDR2 YNFKEQ. About this clonotype itself: What it binds is not known.

This sequence originates from a man aged 18 to 29 who received the YFV17D yellow fever vaccine. V is TRBV4-2 and J is TRBJ1-2; D unclear. The sequenced sample was CD8+ T cells sorted from PBMCs, obtained 5 days after the yellow fever booster vaccination. The CDR3 DNA is TGTGCCAGCAGCCAAGATTTGGGCCCGGGTGGCTACACCTTC. Its translation: CASSQDLGPGGYTF.